What follows are 6 T cell receptor beta chains derived from one specimen sequenced in a study of blood T cells in healthy people across ages. With a J-beta primer mix and a sample-barcoded 5' primer, a second PCR ran about 7 to 12 cycles. Via MiXCR, TCRdb re-called the 5' RACE reads, giving one row per CDR3 protein. Here the sample spans around 1.5 million distinct CDR3 sequences, roughly 60% being singletons. The sample was blood. The receptors originated from a man between 18 and 29 years old in good health.

The chain couples TRBV18 to TRBJ1-1, with D hard to call. Looked up from germline, CDR1 is KGHSH and CDR2 is LQKENI. This CDR3 spans 13 amino acids. Trimming took off 6 bases at V and 5 bases at J, with 13 bases between the two ends. The CDR3 loop reads CASSEYVGTEAFF. DNA for the CDR3: TGTGCCAGCTCCGAATACGTGGGTACTGAAGCTTTCTTT.

The chain has TRBV4-3 and TRBJ2-3, with 9 bases aligning to TRBD2. The CDR3 covers 21 residues. From germline, CDR1 is LGHNA and CDR2 YSLEER. J was trimmed by 4 bases and V by 0 bases; bases with no gene match: 20. CDR3 sequence (DNA): TGCGCCAGCAGCCAAGATATCGAGATTGGTCGCCTAGCGGGGTGGGCAGATACGCAGTATTTT. Its translation: CASSQDIEIGRLAGWADTQYF.

The J gene is TRBJ2-3, the V gene TRBV9; 8 bases agree with TRBD1. The V and J ends lost 0 bases and 6 bases, in that order; junction bases with no gene match: 6. Germline V CDR1 and CDR2: SGDLS, YYNGEE. The CDR3 loop spans 15 amino acids. The chain's CDR3 is CASSVVQGARDTQYF. CDR3 DNA sequence: TGTGCCAGCAGCGTAGTCCAGGGGGCTCGCGATACGCAGTATTTT.

The V gene is TRBV10-3, the J gene TRBJ2-1; TRBD2 agrees at 10 bases. The CDR3 consists of 15 residues. V trimming: 3 bases; J trimming: 4 bases; junction bases outside the gene matches: 3. Germline assignment: CDR1 ENHRY and CDR2 SYGVKD. The CDR3 loop is CAISDLAGAYNEQFF. CDR3 sequence (DNA): TGTGCCATCAGTGACCTAGCGGGAGCGTACAATGAGCAGTTCTTC.

The chain joins TRBV20-1 to TRBJ2-7, with TRBD2 identical over 11 bases. This CDR3 is built from 16 residues. The germline CDR1 and CDR2 sequences are DFQATT and SNEGSKA (reference sequence). The ends lost 3 bases at V and 0 bases at J; junction bases unmatched: 7. CDR3 nucleotides: TGCAGTGCTAGGGGACTAGCGGCGCCTACCTCCTACGAGCAGTACTTC. Protein sequence: CSARGLAAPTSYEQYF.

A note on this clonotype: One junction end does not reproduce the germline sequence, and a read error may be involved. The chain links TRBV27 to TRBJ1-1; 8 bases are a match to TRBD1. The CDR3 runs 13 residues. Germline V gene sequence: CDR1 MNHEY, CDR2 SMNVEV (reference sequence). The CDR3 is CASRQGVKTEAFF. For the CDR3, the DNA is TGTGCCAGCAGACAGGGGGTGAAGACTGAAGCTTTCTTT.